This T cell receptor beta chain is from a study of shared T cell receptors in the human thymus. TCRdb's table, derived via immunoSEQ multiplex PCR, lists solely in-frame clones and lacks some. The table has 72,000 or so clones, 90% to 95% seen once; the top ten hold less than 0.04%. The sequenced material came from thymocytes. This receptor was identified in a human donor.

DNA for the CDR3: TGTGCCAGCAAAGGTCGTGACGAAGGTCTGGACACTGAAGCTTTCTTT. Its protein product is CASKGRDEGLDTEAFF. The V call is TRBV2, the J call TRBJ1-1; D is undetermined. V gave up 7 bases and J gave up 3 bases, with 21 bases separating them. The CDR3 spans 16 residues. Per the germline V gene, CDR1 is SNHLY and CDR2 is FYNNEI.